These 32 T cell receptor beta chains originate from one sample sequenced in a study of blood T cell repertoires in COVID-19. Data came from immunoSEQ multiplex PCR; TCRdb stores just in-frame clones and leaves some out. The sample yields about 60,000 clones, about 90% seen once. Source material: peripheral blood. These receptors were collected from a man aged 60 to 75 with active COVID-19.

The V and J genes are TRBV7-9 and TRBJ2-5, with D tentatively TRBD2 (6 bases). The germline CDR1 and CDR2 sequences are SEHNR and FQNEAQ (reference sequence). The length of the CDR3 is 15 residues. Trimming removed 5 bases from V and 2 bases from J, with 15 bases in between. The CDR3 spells CASSPPGRDQETQYF. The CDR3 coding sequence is TGTGCCAGCAGCCCCCCCGGGCGGGATCAAGAGACCCAGTACTTC.

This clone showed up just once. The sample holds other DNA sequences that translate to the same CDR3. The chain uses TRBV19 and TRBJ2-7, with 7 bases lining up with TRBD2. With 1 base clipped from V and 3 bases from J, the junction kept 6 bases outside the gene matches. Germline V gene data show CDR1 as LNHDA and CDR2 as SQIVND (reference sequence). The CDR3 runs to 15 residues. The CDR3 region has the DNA TGTGCCAGTAGTATAGGTGGCGGGAGTAGCTACGAGCAGTACTTC. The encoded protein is CASSIGGGSSYEQYF.

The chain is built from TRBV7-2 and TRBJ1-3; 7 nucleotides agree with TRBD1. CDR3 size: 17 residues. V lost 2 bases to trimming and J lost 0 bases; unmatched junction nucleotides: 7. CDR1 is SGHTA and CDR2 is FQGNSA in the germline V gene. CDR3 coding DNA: TGTGCCAGCAGCTTAATTAGGGGGCAGAACTCTGGAAACACCATATATTTT. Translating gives CASSLIRGQNSGNTIYF. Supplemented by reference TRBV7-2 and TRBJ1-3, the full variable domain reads GAGVSQSPSNKVTEKGKDVELRCDPISGHTALYWYRQSLGQGLEFLIYFQGNSAPDKSGLPSDRFSAERTGGSVSTLTIQRTQQEDSAVYLCASSLIRGQNSGNTIYFGEGSWLTVV.

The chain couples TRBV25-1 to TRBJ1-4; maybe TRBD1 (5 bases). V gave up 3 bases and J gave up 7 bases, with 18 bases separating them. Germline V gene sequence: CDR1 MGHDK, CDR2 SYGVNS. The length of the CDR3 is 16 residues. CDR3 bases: TGTGCCAGCAGTGACGCGCCAGGGCTCCGGATTGAAAAACTGTTTTTT. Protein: CASSDAPGLRIEKLFF.

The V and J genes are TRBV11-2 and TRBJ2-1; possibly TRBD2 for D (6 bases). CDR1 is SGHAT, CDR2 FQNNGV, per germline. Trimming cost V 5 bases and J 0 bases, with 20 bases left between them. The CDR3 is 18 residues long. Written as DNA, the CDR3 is TGTGCCAGCAGCGCCTCACCCCTAGCGTTTAGCTCCTACAATGAGCAGTTCTTC. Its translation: CASSASPLAFSSYNEQFF.

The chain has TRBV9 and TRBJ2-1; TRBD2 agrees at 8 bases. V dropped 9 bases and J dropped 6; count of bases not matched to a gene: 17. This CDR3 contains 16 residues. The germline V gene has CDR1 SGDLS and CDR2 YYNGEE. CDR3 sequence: CAIQLASGFPVNEQFF. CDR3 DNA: TGTGCCATCCAACTGGCTAGCGGGTTCCCCGTCAATGAGCAGTTCTTC.

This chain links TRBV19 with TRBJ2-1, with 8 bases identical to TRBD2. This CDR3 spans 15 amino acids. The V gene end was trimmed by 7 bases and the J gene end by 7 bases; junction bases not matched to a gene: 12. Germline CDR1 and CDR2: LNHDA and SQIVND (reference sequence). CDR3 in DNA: TGTGCCAGTAATGCGGGGGGCGCAGTGAATAATGAGCAGTTCTTC. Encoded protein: CASNAGGAVNNEQFF.

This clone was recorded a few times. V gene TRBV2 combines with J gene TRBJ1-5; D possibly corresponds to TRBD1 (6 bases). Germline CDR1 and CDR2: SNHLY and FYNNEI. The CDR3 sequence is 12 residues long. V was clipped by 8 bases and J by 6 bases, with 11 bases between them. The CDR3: CASHRVGQPQHF. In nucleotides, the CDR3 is TGTGCCAGCCACAGGGTCGGTCAGCCCCAGCATTTT.

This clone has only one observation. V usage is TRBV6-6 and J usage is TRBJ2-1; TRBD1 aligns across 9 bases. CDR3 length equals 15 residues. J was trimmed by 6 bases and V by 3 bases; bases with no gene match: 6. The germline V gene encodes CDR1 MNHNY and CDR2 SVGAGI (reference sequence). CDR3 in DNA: TGTGCCAGCAGTTATTCCGGGACAGGGAGCAATGAGCAGTTCTTC. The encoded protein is CASSYSGTGSNEQFF.

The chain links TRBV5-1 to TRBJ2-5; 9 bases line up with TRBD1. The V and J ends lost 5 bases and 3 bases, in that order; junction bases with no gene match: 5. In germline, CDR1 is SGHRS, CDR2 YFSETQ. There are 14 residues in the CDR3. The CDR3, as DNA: TGCGCCAGCAGGCCTGGGACAGGGAAAGAGACCCAGTACTTC. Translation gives CASRPGTGKETQYF.

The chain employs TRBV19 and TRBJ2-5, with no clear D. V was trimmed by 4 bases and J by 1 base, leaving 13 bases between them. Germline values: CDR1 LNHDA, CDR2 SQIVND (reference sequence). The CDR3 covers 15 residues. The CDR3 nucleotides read TGTGCCAGTAGTAAAACACTACCCATCCAAGAGACCCAGTACTTC. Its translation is CASSKTLPIQETQYF.

In nucleotides, the CDR3 is TGTGCCAGCAGTGACTATCCGGGACAGGGAAACGCTGAGCAGTTCTTC. Amino acid sequence: CASSDYPGQGNAEQFF. V is TRBV6-4 and J is TRBJ2-1; 9 bases align to TRBD1. The V gene's germline CDR1 is MRHNA and CDR2 SNTAGT. The CDR3 sequence is 16 residues long. The V segment lost 1 base and the J segment 9 bases; nucleotides outside the gene matches: 10.

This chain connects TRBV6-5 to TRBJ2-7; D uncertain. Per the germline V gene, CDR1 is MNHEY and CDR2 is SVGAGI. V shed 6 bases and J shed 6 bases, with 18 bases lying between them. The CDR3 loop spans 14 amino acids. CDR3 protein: CASSPRSPTPEQYF. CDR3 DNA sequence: TGTGCCAGCAGCCCGAGGAGTCCGACCCCCGAGCAGTACTTC.

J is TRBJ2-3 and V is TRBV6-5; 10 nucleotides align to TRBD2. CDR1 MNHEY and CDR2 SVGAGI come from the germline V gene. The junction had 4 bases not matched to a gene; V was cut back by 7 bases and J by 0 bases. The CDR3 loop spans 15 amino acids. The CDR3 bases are TGTGCCAGCAACGAGCGGGGGGGTAGCACAGATACGCAGTATTTT. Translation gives CASNERGGSTDTQYF.

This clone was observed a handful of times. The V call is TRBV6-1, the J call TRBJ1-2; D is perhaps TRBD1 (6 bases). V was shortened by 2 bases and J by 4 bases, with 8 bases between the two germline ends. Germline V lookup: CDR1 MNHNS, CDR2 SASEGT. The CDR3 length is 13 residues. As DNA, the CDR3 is TGTGCCAGCAGTGAACGGACAGTCTATGGCTACACCTTC. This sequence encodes CASSERTVYGYTF.

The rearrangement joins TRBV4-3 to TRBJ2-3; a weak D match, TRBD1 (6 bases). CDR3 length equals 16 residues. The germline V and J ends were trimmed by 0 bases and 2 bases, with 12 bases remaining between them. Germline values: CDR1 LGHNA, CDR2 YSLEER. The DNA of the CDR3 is TGCGCCAGCAGCCAAGATTACAGGGACACCACAGATACGCAGTATTTT. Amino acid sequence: CASSQDYRDTTDTQYF.

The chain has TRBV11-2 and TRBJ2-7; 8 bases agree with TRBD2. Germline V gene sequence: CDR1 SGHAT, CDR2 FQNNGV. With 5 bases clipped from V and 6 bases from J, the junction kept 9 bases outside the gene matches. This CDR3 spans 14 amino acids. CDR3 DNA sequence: TGTGCCAGCAGCCCTCTCGCGGGGGGTAGCGAGCAGTACTTC. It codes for CASSPLAGGSEQYF.

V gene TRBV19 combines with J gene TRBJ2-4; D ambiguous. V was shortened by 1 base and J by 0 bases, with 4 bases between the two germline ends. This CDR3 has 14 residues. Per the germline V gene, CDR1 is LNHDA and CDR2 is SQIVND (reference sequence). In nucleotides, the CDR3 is TGTGCCAGTAGTATAGCACTAGCCAAAAACATTCAGTACTTC. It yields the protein CASSIALAKNIQYF.

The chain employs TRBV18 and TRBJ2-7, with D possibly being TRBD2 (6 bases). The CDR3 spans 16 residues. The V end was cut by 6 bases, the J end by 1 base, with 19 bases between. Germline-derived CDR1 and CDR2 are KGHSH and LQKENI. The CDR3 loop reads CASSTGLLTSSYEQYF. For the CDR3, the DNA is TGTGCCAGCTCTACGGGACTCCTTACCTCTTCCTACGAGCAGTACTTC.

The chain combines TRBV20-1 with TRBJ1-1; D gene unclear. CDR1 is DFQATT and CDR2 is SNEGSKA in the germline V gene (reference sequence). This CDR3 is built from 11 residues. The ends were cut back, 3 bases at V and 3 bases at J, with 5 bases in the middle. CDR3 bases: TGCAGTGCTAGGGGAGACACTGAAGCTTTCTTT. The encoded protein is CSARGDTEAFF.

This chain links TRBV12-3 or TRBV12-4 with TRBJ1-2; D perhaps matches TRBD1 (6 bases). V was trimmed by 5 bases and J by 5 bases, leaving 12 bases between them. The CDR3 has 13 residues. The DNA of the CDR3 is TGTGCCAGCAGTCTCCCGCAGGGGTATGGCTACACCTTC. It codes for CASSLPQGYGYTF.

The CDR3 sequence is CSVQRGENTIYF. CDR3 DNA: TGCAGCGTCCAGCGGGGGGAAAACACCATATATTTT. The gene calls are TRBV29-1 and TRBJ1-3; tentatively, D is TRBD1 (5 bases). The CDR3 runs 12 residues. Germline assignment: CDR1 SQVTM and CDR2 ANQGSEA. With 6 bases removed from V and 6 bases from J, the gap between germline ends came to 12 bases.

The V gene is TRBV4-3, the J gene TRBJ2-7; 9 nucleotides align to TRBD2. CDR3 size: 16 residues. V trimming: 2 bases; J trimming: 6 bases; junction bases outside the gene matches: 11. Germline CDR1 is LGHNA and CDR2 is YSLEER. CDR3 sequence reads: CASSQTWAGGPSEQYF. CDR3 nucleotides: TGCGCCAGCAGCCAAACGTGGGCGGGAGGGCCGAGCGAGCAGTACTTC.

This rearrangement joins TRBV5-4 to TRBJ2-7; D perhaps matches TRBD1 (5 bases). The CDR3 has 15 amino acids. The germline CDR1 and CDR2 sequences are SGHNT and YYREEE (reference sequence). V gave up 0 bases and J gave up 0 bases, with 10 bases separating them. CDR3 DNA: TGTGCCAGCAGCTTGGGCGGTGACAGCTCCTACGAGCAGTACTTC. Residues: CASSLGGDSSYEQYF.

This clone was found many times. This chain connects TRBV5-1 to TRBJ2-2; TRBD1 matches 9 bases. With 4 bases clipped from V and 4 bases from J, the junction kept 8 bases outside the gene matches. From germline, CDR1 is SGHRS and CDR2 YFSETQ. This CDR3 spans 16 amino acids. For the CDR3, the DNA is TGCGCCAGCAGCCCAGGACAGGGGATCCTCACCGGGGAGCTGTTTTTT. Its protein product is CASSPGQGILTGELFF. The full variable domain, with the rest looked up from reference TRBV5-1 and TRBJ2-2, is KAGVTQTPRYLIKTRGQQVTLSCSPISGHRSVSWYQQTPGQGLQFLFEYFSETQRNKGNFPGRFSGRQFSNSRSEMNVSTLELGDSALYLCASSPGQGILTGELFFGEGSRLTVL.

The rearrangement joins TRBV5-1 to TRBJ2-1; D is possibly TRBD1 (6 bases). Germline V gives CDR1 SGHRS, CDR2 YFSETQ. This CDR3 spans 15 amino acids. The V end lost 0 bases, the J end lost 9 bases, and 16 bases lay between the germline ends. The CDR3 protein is CASSLAPGVIGEQFF. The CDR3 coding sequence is TGCGCCAGCAGCTTGGCCCCAGGGGTTATCGGTGAGCAGTTCTTC.

CDR3 residues: CASSKWHSSSEAFF. CDR3 nucleotide sequence: TGTGCCAGCAGTAAATGGCACAGCAGTTCTGAAGCTTTCTTT. The chain links TRBV28 to TRBJ1-1; unclear D gene. The V and J ends lost 5 bases and 6 bases respectively, with 16 bases between them. This CDR3 contains 14 residues. Germline CDR1 is MDHEN and CDR2 is SYDVKM.

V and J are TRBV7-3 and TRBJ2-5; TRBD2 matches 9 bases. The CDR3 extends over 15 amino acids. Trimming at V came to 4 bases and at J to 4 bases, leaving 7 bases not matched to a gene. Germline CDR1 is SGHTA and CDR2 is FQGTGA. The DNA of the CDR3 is TGTGCCAGCAGCTCAGGGCTAGCGGGACTAGAGACCCAGTACTTC. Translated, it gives CASSSGLAGLETQYF.

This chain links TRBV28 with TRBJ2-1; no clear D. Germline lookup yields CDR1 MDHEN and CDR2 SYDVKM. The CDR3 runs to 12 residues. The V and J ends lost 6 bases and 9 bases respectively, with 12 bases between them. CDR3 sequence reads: CASSRSLGEQFF. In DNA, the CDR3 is TGTGCCAGCAGCCGGAGTCTCGGTGAGCAGTTCTTC.

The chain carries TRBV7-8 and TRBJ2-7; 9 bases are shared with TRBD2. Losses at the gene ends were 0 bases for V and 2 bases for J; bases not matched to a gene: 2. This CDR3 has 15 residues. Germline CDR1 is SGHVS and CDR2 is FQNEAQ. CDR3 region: CASSLALAGPYEQYF. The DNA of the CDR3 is TGTGCCAGCAGCTTAGCGCTAGCGGGACCCTACGAGCAGTACTTC.

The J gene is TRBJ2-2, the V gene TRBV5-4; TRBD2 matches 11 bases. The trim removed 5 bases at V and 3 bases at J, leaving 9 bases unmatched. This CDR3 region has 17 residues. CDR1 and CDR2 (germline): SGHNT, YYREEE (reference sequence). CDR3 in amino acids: CASRGGTSGLYTGELFF. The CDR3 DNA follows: TGTGCCAGCAGGGGCGGGACTAGCGGACTGTACACCGGGGAGCTGTTTTTT.

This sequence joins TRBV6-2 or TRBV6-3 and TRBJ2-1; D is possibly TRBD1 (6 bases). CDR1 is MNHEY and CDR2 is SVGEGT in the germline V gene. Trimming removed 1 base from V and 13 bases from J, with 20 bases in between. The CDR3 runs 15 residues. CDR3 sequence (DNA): TGTGCCAGCAGTTACTTGGGGACAACCCGTCCGCAACAGTTCTTC. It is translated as CASSYLGTTRPQQFF.